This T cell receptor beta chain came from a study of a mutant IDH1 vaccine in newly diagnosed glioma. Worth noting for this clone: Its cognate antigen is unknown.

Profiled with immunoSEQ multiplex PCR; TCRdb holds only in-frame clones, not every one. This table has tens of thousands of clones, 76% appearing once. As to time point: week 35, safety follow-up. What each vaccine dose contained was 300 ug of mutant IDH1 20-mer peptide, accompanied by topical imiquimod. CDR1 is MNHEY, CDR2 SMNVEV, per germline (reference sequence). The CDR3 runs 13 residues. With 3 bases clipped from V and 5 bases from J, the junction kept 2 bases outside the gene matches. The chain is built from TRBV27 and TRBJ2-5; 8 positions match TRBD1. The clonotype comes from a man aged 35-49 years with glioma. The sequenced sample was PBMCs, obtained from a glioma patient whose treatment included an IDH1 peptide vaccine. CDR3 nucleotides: TGTGCCAGCAGTTTCAGGGGGCCGGAGACCCAGTACTTC. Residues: CASSFRGPETQYF.